This T cell receptor (beta chain) comes out of a study of a mutant IDH1 vaccine in newly diagnosed glioma. Overall study context: The treated group averaged around 40 years old and was roughly 60% male, roughly 40% female. It was radiotherapy, temozolomide, or both that patients received previously, with most receiving both. Study-wide results and caveats: Most patients, 85% to 95%, showed vaccine-induced immune responses.

Details on this clone: Its specificity is not known.

The method was immunoSEQ multiplex PCR; TCRdb's version includes in-frame clones alone and lacks a portion of them. There are tens of thousands of clones in the sample; roughly 85% occur only once, and over 1.5% lies in the top ten. The CDR3 sequence is 14 residues long. Germline-derived CDR1 and CDR2 are MNHEY and SVGAGI. Trimming stripped 2 bases from V and 0 bases from J, with 7 bases between. Time point here: week 5, during vaccination. Every vaccine dose comprised 300 ug of mutant IDH1 20-mer peptide plus topical imiquimod. Donors' newly diagnosed IDH1-mutant WHO grade 3 or 4 astrocytomas lacked nuclear ATRX.

This chain joins TRBV6-5 and TRBJ1-1; D remains unclear. This TCR came from a man aged 35-49 years with glioma. The material was PBMCs, obtained from a glioma patient whose treatment included an IDH1 peptide vaccine. CDR3 DNA sequence: TGTGCCAGCAGTTACGGTGCGGTGAACACTGAAGCTTTCTTT. Amino acids: CASSYGAVNTEAFF.